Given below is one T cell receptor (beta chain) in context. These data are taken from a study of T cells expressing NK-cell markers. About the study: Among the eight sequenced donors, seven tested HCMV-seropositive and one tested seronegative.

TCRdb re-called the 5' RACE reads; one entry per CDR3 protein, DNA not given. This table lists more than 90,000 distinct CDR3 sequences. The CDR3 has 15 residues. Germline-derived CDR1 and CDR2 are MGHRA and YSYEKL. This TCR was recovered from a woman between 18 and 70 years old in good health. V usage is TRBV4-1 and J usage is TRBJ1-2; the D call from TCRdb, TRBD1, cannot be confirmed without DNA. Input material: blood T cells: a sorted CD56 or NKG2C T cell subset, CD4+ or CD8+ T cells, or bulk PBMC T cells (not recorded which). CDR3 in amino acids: CASTPGQAANYGYTF.